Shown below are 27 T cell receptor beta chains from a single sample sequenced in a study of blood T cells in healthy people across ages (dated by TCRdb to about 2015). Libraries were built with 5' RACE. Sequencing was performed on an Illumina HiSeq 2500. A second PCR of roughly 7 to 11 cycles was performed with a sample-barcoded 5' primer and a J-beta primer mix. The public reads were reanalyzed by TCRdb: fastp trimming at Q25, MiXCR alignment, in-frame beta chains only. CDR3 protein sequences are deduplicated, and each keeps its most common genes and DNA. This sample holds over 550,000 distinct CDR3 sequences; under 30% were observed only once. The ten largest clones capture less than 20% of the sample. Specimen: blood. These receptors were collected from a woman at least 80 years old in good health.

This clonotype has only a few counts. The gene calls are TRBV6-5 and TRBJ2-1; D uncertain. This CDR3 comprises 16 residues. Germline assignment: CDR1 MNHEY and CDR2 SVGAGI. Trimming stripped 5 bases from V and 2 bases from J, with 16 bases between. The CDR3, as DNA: TGTGCCAGCAGTCCTCCCCTGGCGGTGCCCTACAATGAGCAGTTCTTC. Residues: CASSPPLAVPYNEQFF.

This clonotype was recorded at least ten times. CDR3 loop: CASSVEANPYEQYF. In DNA, the CDR3 is TGTGCCAGCAGCGTTGAAGCGAACCCCTACGAGCAGTACTTC. The chain couples TRBV9 to TRBJ2-7; D remains ambiguous. The V end was cut by 2 bases, the J end by 2 bases, with 11 bases between. Germline CDR1 is SGDLS and CDR2 is YYNGEE. This CDR3 is 14 amino acids long.

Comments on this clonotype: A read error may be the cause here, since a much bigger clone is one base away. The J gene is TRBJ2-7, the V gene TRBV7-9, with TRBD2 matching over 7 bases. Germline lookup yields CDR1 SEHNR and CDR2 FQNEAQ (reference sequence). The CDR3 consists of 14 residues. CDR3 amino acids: CAGSSTLARYEQYF. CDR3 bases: TGTGCCGGCAGCTCGACACTAGCGCGGTACGAGCAGTACTTC.

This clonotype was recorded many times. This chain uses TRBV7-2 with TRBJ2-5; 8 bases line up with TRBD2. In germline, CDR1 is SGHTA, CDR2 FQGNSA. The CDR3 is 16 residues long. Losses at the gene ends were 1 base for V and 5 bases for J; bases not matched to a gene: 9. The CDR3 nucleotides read TGTGCCAGCAGCTTAGGGGGTAGCGGGGCCGGGGAGACCCAGTACTTC. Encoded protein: CASSLGGSGAGETQYF.

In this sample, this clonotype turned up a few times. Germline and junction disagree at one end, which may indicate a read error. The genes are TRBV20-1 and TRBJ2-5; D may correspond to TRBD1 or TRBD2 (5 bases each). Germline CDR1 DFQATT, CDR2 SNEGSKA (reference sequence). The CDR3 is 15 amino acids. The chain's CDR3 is CSTRVPGPNKETQYF. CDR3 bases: TGCAGTACTAGAGTTCCAGGGCCGAACAAAGAGACCCAGTACTTC.

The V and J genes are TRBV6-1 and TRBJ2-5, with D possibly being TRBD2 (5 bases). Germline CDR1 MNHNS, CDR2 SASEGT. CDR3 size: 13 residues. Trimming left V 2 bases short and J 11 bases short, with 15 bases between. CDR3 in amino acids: CASSESGIYGQYF. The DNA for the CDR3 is TGTGCCAGCAGTGAATCCGGGATTTACGGGCAGTACTTC.

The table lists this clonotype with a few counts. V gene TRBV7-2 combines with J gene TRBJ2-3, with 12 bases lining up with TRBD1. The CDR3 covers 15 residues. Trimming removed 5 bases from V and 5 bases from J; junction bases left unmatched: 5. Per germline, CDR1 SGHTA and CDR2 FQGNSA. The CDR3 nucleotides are TGTGCCAGCAGCGGGGGGACAGGGGGCAGAGATACGCAGTATTTT. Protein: CASSGGTGGRDTQYF.

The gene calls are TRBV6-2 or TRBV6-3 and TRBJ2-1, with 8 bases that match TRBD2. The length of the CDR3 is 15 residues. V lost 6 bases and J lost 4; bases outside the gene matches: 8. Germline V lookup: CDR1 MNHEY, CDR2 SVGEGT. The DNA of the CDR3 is TGTGCCAGCAGCATCGTCAGCGGGAGTTACAATGAGCAGTTCTTC. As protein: CASSIVSGSYNEQFF.

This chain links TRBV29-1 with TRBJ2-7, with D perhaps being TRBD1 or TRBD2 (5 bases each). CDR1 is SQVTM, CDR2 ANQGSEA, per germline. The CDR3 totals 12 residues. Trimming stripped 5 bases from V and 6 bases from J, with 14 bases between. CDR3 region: CSVYLSGPEQYF. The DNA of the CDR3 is TGCAGCGTTTATTTGTCGGGACCCGAGCAGTACTTC.

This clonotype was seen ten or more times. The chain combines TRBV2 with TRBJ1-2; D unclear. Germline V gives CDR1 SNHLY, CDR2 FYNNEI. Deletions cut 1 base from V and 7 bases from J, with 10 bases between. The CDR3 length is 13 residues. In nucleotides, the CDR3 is TGTGCCAGCAGTGAAGTAGGAGGGTCTGGCTACACCTTC. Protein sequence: CASSEVGGSGYTF.

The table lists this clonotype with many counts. The CDR3 sequence: CASSTSGTGIQETQYF. CDR3 nucleotide sequence: TGTGCCAGTAGTACGTCCGGGACAGGGATCCAAGAGACCCAGTACTTC. The chain employs TRBV19 and TRBJ2-5; 9 bases line up with TRBD1. The CDR3 contains 16 residues. J lost 1 base, V lost 4 bases, and 7 bases had no gene match. The germline CDR1 and CDR2 sequences are LNHDA and SQIVND (reference sequence).

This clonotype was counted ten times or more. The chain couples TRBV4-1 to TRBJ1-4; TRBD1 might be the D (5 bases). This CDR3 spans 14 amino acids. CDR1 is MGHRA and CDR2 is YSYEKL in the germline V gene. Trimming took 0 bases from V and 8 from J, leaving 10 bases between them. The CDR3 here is CASSQDSRGEKLFF. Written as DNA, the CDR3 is TGCGCCAGCAGCCAAGACAGTCGGGGGGAAAAACTGTTTTTT.

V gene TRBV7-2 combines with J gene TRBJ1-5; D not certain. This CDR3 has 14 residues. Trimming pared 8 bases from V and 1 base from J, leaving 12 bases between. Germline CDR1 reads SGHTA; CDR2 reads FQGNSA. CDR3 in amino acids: CASAPRGSNQPQHF. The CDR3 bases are TGTGCCAGCGCCCCCCGTGGCAGCAATCAGCCCCAGCATTTT.

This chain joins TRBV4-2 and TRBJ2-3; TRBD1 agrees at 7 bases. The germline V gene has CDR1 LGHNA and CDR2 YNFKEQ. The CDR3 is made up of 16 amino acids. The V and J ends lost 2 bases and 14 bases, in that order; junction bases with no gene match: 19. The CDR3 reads CASSQIRDSHTDARYF. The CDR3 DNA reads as TGTGCCAGCAGCCAAATTAGGGACAGTCACACAGATGCGCGGTATTTT.

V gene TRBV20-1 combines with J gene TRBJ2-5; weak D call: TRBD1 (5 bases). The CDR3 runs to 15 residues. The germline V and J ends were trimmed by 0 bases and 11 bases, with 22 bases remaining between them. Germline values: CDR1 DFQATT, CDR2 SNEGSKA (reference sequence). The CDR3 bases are TGCAGTGCTAGAGACGCGGAATTACCAGGGAATGAGCAGTACTTC. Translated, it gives CSARDAELPGNEQYF.

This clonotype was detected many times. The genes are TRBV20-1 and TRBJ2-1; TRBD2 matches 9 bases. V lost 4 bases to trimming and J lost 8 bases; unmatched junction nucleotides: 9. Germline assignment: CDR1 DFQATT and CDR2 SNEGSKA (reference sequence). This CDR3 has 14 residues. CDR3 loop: CSAILAGASHEQFF. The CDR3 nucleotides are TGCAGTGCTATTTTAGCGGGGGCCTCACATGAGCAGTTCTTC.

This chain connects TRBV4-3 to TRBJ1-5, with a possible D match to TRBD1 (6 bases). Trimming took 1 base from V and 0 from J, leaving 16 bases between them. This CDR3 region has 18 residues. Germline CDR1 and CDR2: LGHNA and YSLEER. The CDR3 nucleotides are TGCGCCAGCAGCCAAGCCTTACCCGGGACATATAGCAATCAGCCCCAGCATTTT. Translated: CASSQALPGTYSNQPQHF.

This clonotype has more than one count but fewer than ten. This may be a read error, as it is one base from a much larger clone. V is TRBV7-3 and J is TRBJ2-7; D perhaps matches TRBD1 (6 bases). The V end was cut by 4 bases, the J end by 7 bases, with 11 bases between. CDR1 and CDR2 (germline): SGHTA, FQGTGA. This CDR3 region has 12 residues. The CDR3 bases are TGTGCCAGCAGCTACACAGGGAATGAGCAGTACTTC. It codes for CASSYTGNEQYF. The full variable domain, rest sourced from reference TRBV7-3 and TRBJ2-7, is GAGVSQTPSNKVTEKGKYVELRCDPISGHTALYWYRQSLGQGPEFLIYFQGTGAADDSGLPNDRFFAVRPEGSVSTLKIQRTERGDSAVYLCASSYTGNEQYFGPGTRLTVT.

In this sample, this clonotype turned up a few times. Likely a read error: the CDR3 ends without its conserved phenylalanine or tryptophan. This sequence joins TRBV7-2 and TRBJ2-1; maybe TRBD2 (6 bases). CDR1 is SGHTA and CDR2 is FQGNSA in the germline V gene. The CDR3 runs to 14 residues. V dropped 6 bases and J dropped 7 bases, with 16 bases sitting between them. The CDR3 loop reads CASSGGAGRNEQFI. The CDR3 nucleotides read TGTGCCAGCAGTGGAGGGGCAGGGCGGAATGAGCAGTTCATC.

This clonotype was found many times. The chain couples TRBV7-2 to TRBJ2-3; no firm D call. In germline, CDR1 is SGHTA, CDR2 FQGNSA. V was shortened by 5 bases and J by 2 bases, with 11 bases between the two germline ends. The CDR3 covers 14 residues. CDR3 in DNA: TGTGCCAGCAGCCTCAATGTGGTCACAGATACGCAGTATTTT. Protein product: CASSLNVVTDTQYF.

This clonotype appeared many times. CDR3 sequence reads: CASSLVDSPYNEQFF. The CDR3 DNA is TGTGCCAGCAGTTTAGTGGACTCCCCCTACAATGAGCAGTTCTTC. The chain uses TRBV28 and TRBJ2-1; D is possibly TRBD2 (5 bases). CDR1 is MDHEN and CDR2 is SYDVKM in the germline V gene. The V end lost 2 bases, the J end lost 2 bases, and 10 bases lay between the germline ends. This CDR3 is 15 amino acids long.

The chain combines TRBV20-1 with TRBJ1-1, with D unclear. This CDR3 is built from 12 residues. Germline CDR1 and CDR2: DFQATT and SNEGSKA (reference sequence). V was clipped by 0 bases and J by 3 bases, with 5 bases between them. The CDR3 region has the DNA TGCAGTGCTAGAGATCTGCACACTGAAGCTTTCTTT. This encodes CSARDLHTEAFF.

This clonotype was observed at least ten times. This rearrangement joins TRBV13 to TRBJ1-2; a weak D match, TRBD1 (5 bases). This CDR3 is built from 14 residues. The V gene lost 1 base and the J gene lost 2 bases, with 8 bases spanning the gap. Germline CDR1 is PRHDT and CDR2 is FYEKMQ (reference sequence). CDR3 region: CASSLAQGNYGYTF. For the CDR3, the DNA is TGTGCCAGCAGCTTAGCCCAGGGCAACTATGGCTACACCTTC.

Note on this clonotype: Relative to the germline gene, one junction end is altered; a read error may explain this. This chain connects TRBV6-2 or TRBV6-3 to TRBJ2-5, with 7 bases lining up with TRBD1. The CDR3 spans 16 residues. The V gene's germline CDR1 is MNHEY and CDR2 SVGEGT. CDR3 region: CATSDPTGLNQETQYF. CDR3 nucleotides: TGTGCCACCAGTGACCCGACAGGGCTGAACCAAGAGACCCAGTACTTC.

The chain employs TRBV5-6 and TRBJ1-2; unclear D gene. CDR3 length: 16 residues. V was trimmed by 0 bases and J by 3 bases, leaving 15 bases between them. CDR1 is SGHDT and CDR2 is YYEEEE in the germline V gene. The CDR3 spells CASSLGVLGLDYGYTF. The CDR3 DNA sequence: TGTGCCAGCAGCTTGGGAGTATTGGGCCTTGACTATGGCTACACCTTC.

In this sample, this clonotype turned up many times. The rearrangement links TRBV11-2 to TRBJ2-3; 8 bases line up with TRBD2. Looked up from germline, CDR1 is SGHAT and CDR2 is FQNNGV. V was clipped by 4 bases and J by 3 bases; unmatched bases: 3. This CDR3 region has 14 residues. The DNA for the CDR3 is TGTGCCAGCAGCTGGCGGGGGGCAACAGATACGCAGTATTTT. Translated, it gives CASSWRGATDTQYF.

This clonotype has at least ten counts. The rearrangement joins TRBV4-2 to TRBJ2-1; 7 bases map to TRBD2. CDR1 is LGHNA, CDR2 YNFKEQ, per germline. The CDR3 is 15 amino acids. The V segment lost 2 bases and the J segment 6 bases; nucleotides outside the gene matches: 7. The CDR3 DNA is TGTGCCAGCAGCCAATTAGCGGGCACCACCAATGAGCAGTTCTTC. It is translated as CASSQLAGTTNEQFF.